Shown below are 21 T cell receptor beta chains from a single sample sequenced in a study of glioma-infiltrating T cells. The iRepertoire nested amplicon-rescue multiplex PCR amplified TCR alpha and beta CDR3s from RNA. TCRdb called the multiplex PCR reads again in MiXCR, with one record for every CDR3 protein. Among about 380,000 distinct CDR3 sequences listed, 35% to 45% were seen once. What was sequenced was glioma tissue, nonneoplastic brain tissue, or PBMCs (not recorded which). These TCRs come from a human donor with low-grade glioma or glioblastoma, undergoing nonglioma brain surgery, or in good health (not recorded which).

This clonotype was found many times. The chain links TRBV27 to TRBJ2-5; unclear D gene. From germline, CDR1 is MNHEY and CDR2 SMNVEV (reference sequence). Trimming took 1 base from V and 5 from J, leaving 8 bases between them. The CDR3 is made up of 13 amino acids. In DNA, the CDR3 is TGTGCCAGCAGTTTATACGGTCTGGAGACCCAGTACTTC. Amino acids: CASSLYGLETQYF.

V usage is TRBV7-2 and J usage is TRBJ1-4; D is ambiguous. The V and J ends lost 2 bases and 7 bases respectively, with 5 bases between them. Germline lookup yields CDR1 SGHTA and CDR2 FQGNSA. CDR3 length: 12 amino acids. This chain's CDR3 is CASSLQGEKLFF. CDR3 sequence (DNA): TGTGCCAGCAGCTTACAAGGTGAAAAACTGTTTTTT.

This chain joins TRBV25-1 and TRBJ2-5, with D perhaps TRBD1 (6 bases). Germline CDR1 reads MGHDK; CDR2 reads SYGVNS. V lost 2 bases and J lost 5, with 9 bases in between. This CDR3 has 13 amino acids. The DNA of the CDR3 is TGTGCCAGCAGTGAAGGACAGTCGGAGACCCAGTACTTC. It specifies CASSEGQSETQYF.

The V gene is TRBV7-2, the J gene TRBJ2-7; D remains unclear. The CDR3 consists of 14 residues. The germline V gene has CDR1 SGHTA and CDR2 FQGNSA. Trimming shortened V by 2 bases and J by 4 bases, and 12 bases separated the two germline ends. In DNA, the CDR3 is TGTGCCAGCAGCTTACAACTCATTAATTACGAGCAGTACTTC. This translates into CASSLQLINYEQYF.

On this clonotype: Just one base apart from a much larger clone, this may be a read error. The CDR3 bases are TGCAGTGCAGCCGTTAGGATGGGAAACACTGAAGCTTTCTTT. It translates to CSAAVRMGNTEAFF. The chain joins TRBV20-1 to TRBJ1-1; D is undetermined. Germline V gene lookup returns CDR1 DFQATT and CDR2 SNEGSKA (reference sequence). Trimming stripped 6 bases from V and 2 bases from J, with 16 bases between. There are 14 residues in the CDR3.

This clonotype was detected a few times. This chain's CDR3 is CASSLSRTSGRPNEQYF. In DNA form, the CDR3 reads TGTGCCAGCAGTTTATCCCGGACTAGCGGGAGGCCCAACGAGCAGTACTTC. The chain links TRBV27 to TRBJ2-7; 14 nucleotides match TRBD2. CDR1 and CDR2 from the germline V gene are MNHEY and SMNVEV (reference sequence). This CDR3 region has 17 residues. Unmatched junction bases numbered 6, after V lost 0 bases and J lost 5 bases.

The CDR3 bases are TGTGCCAGCAGCCTTTCCCCCGCGACCGAGGATAGCACAGATACGCAGTATTTT. It encodes CASSLSPATEDSTDTQYF. V and J are TRBV11-2 and TRBJ2-3; D is unresolved. This CDR3 is 18 amino acids long. Deletions cut 5 bases from V and 0 bases from J, with 21 bases between. Germline CDR1 is SGHAT and CDR2 is FQNNGV.

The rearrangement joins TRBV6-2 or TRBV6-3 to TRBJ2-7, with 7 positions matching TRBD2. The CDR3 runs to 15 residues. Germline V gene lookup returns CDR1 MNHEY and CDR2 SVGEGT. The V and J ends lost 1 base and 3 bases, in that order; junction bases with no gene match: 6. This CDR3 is CASSYLYASGYEQYF. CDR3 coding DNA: TGTGCCAGCAGTTACTTGTATGCTAGCGGCTACGAGCAGTACTTC.

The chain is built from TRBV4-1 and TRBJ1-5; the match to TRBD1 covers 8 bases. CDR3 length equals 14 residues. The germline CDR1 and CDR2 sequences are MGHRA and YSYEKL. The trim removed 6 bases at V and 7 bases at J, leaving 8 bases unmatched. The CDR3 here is CASRRQGIGQPQHF. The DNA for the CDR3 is TGCGCCAGCAGGAGACAGGGGATTGGGCAGCCCCAGCATTTT.

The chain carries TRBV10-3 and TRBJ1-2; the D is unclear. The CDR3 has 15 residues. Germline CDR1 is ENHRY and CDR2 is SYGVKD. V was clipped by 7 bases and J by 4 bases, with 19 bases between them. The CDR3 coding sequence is TGTGCCATCACCCAAGGACTCCTCGGAGGCTATGGCTACACCTTC. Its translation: CAITQGLLGGYGYTF.

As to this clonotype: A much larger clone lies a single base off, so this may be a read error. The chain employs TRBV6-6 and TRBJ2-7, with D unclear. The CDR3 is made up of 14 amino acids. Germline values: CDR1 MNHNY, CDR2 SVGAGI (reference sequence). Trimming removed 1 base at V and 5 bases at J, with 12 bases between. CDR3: CASSYLRTTHEQYF. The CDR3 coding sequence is TGTGCCAGCAGTTACTTGCGCACTACCCACGAGCAGTACTTC.

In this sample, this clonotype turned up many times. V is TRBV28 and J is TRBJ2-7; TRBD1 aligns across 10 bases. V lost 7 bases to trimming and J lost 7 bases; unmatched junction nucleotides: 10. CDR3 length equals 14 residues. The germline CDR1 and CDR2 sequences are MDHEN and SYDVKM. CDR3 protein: CASTSTGGVGEQYF. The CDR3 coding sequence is TGTGCCAGCACCTCGACAGGGGGCGTGGGAGAGCAGTACTTC.

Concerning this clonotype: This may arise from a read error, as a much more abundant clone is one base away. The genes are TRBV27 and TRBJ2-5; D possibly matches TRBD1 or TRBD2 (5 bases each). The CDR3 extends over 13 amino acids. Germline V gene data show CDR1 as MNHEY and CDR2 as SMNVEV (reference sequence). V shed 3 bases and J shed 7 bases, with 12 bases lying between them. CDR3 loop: CASSLGPSVTQYF. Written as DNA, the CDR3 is TGTGCCAGCAGTTTGGGACCATCGGTGACCCAGTACTTC.

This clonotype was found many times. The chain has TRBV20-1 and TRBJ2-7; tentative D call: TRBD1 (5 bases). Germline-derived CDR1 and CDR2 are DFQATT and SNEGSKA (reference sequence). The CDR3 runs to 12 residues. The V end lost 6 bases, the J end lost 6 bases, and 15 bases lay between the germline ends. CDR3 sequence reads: CSAPKQESEQYF. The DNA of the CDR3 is TGCAGTGCCCCTAAACAGGAGTCCGAGCAGTACTTC.

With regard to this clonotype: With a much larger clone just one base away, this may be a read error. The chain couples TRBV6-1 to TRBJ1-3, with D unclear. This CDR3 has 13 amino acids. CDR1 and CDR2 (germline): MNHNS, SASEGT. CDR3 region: CASRLPSGSTIYF. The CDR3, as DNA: TGTGCCAGCAGGCTACCTTCTGGAAGCACCATATATTTT.

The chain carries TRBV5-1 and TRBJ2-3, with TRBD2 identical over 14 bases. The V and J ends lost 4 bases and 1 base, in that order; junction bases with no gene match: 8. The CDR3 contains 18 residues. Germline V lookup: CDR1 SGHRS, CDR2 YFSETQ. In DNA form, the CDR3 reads TGCGCCAGCAGCCGTGGACTAGCGGGAGGCTACCGCACAGATACGCAGTATTTT. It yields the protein CASSRGLAGGYRTDTQYF.

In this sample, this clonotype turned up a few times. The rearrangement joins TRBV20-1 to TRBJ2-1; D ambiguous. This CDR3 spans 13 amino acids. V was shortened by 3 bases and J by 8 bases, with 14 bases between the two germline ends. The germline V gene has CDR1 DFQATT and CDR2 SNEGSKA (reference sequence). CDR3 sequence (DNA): TGCAGTGCTAGCTGGACGCCACACGATGAGCAGTTCTTC. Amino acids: CSASWTPHDEQFF.

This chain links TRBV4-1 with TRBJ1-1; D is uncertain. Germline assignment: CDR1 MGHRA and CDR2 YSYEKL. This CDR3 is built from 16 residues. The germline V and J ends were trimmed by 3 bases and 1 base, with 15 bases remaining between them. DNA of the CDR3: TGCGCCAGCAGCCATCCGTTTCCCACTTGGAACACTGAAGCTTTCTTT. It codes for CASSHPFPTWNTEAFF.

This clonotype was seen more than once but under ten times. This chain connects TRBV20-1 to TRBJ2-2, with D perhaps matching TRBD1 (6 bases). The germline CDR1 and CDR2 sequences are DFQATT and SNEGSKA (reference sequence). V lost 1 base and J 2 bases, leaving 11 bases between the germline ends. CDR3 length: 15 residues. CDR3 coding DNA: TGCAGTGCTAGAGCACGAGGGGGAAACACCGGGGAGCTGTTTTTT. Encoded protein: CSARARGGNTGELFF.

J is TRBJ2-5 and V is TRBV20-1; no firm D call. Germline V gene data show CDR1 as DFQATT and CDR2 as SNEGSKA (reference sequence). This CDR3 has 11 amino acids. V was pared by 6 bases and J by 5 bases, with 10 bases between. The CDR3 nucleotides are TGCAGTGCGTACTTGGATGAGACCCAGTACTTC. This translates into CSAYLDETQYF.

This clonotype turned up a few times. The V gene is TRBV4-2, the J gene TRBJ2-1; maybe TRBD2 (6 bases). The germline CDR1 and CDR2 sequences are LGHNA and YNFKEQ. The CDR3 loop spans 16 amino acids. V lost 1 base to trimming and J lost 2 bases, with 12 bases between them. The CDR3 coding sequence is TGTGCCAGCAGCCAAGGTTCAGCGGGTACCTACAATGAGCAGTTCTTC. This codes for CASSQGSAGTYNEQFF.